Sequencing of this T cell receptor beta chain was carried out in a study of spatial heterogeneity in lung cancer (dated by TCRdb to between 2018 and 2021). With respect to the entire study: Beta-chain transcripts were consistently detected in greater numbers than alpha-chain transcripts, which likely reflected higher beta-chain transcript abundance. The study quantitatively compared TCR alpha and beta repertoires across multiple tumor regions, matched nontumor lung and blood in non-small cell lung cancer. TCR repertoire features were related to nonsynonymous mutation counts determined by whole-exome sequencing of tumor tissue. At surgery, some 200 tumor regions, around 68 matched nontumor lung samples and 56 PBMC samples were TCR-sequenced for both alpha and beta chains. In the raw uncorrected reads, each unique combination of TCR and UMI appeared on average more than ten times.

This sample's time point label indicates: sample taken at primary tumor resection. Donors were under 95 patients with early-stage, untreated non-small cell lung cancer from the lung TRACERx cohort. TCR sequencing used whole RNA extracted from tumor and nontumor lung tissue, or from cryopreserved PBMC samples, without cell sorting. Only patients with enough RNA available from two or more tumor regions were chosen for TCR sequencing. This clonotype has more than one count but fewer than ten. Its specific antigen is unknown. No qualities accompany the bases; no much larger clone lies one base away. Points the paper makes about the study in general: Ubiquitous expanded tumor TCRs were found in blood more often at tumor resection than at routine follow-up. Confirming at a functional level the hypothesis that regional TCRs recognize regional mutations was considered to require additional single-cell paired TCR alpha and beta sequencing.

The method was 5' RACE. TCRdb records NextSeq 500 as the sequencer. To allow correction of PCR and sequencing errors, the TCR library protocol tagged every TCR cDNA molecule with a unique molecular identifier. As for the authors' bioinformatics: TCR identification, UMI-based error correction and CDR3 extraction were all carried out with Decombinator tools. Expanded TCRs were defined as those above a frequency of 2 per 1,000, corresponding to the top 1% of the tumor frequency distribution. Rényi diversity was computed with the R vegan package after subsampling each repertoire 100 times to 5,000 TCRs. CDR3 similarity networks were built from amino acid triplet string-kernel similarity, with CDR3s being connected when pairwise similarity was above 0.82. The public reads were quality trimmed at Q25 with fastp and then assembled into clones with MiXCR by TCRdb, keeping productive beta chains. Each entry is one CDR3 protein sequence, shown with its most common DNA and genes. The authors' filters were not applied to this entry. The sample table contains 85,000 to 100,000 distinct CDR3 sequences; only one count was recorded for about 12% of them. Of the sample, about 41% is held by the ten largest clones.

The CDR3 measures 16 amino acids from cysteine to phenylalanine. The sequence is cut down to CDR3 DNA, 48 bases in frame from base 1. CDR1 and CDR2 (SGHVS, FQNEAQ) derive from the germline V gene. V gives up 1 base and J gives up 0 bases, and the segment between their germline ends measures 10 bases. The chain is assembled from TRBV7-8 and TRBJ1-5; no D gene call is confident. Material: PBMCs, obtained at surgery. The receptor was isolated from a male donor with early-stage non-small cell lung cancer. The nucleotides read TGTGCCAGCAGCTTAGAGTCAGCGTATAGCAATCAGCCCCAGCATTTT. Translated, this gives CASSLESAYSNQPQHF.